This T cell receptor (beta chain) was recovered during a study of glioma-infiltrating T cells after dendritic cell vaccination (dated by TCRdb to about 2016). Notes on the research overall: A cohort of roughly 15 glioblastoma patients from Phase I and II dendritic cell vaccination trials was included, of whom 9 were newly diagnosed and 6 had recurrent disease. Autologous tumor lysate-pulsed dendritic cell vaccination was administered to the patients between 2003 and 2012. The vaccine was prepared from monocyte-derived dendritic cells that were cultured for approximately seven days with IL-4 and GM-CSF and then pulsed overnight with autologous tumor lysate. Each patient got three intradermal injections of the dendritic cell vaccine, spaced at biweekly intervals, in the arm below the axilla. Deep sequencing of TCR beta CDR3 regions was used to quantify tumor-infiltrating lymphocyte content and compare tumor and blood repertoires in dendritic cell-vaccinated glioblastoma patients. Survival after dendritic cell vaccination was correlated with TCR sequencing metrics, such as TIL content and the overlap between tumor and blood repertoires.

The intended sense of this specimen's time point label: after dendritic cell vaccination, including at tumor progression/relapse. Selection of patients required sufficient residual fresh-frozen tumor tissue and over two years of available survival data. Although molecular status otherwise differed among the glioblastoma patients, no patient had an isocitrate dehydrogenase mutation. PBMC collection took place before vaccination, two weeks after the third vaccination, and at tumor progression if progression occurred. Genomic DNA was extracted with the Qiagen DNeasy Blood extraction Kit. TCRB CDR3 regions were amplified from around 2.1 ug genomic DNA, or all available DNA if less, using the immunoSEQ assay. Multiplex PCR used 60 forward primers for TCR V beta segments and 13 reverse primers for J beta segments. To estimate reads per starting template, synthetic control templates were spiked into each sample at limiting dilution. Reads of 87 bp were generated by sequencing on the Illumina HiSeq System. Under the source paper's analysis protocol: PCR and sequencing errors were removed by a nearest neighbor algorithm that merged closely related sequences. TCR overlap was defined as the percentage of unique tumor TCR beta sequences that were also present in the same patient's peripheral blood. TCRdb holds this immuneACCESS table with in-frame rearrangements only. Some clones are missing; in checked studies, unresolved V genes explain under half, and the rest has no known cause. Clonal size and the V and J genes are those of that table, whereas D and trimming came from the DNA. The sample contains roughly 87,000 clones, 83% of them found a single time. The top ten clones comprise under 7% of the sample.

The germline V gene encodes CDR1 SGHTA and CDR2 FQGNSA. Including cysteine and phenylalanine, the CDR3 has 13 amino acids. Of all the DNA, just the CDR3 is kept, 39 bases in frame from base 1. Trimming accounts for 7 bases at V and 7 bases at J, while the number of junction bases matched to no gene is 7. Concerning this clone: The antigen this receptor binds is unknown. Base qualities are not provided; no much larger clone lies one nucleotide away.

Overall results and qualifications from the work: No direct relationship between TCR clonality and survival was found, suggesting a diverse polyclonal response may matter. The cohort was small and heterogeneous, with few patients having full blood and tumor sets and even fewer initial-recurrent tumor pairs. Longer time to progression and overall survival after dendritic cell vaccination were predicted by higher estimated pretreatment TIL content. The response model built on TCR overlap across three groups was characterized as speculative, with prospective validation still needed.

The input for sequencing was blood, taken after dendritic cell vaccination. This TCR came from a human donor with glioblastoma. The rearranged segments are TRBV7-2 and TRBJ2-1; 7 bases in the junction line up with TRBD2. The sequenced DNA: TGTGCCAGCACTCTCGGACTAGGGAATGAGCAGTTCTTC. It translates to CASTLGLGNEQFF. Joined to the reference TRBV7-2 and TRBJ2-1 proteins, this CDR3 gives the full variable domain: GAGVSQSPSNKVTEKGKDVELRCDPISGHTALYWYRQSLGQGLEFLIYFQGNSAPDKSGLPSDRFSAERTGGSVSTLTIQRTQQEDSAVYLCASTLGLGNEQFFGPGTRLTVL.